What follows are 20 T cell receptor beta chains derived from one specimen sequenced in a study of cytomegalovirus exposure and HLA in healthy donors. Primers: 60 Vbeta forward and 13 Jbeta reverse. The assay was immunoSEQ multiplex PCR, and TCRdb's table has in-frame clones only and misses some. The sample lists about 180,000 clones, about 80% occurring once. Sequencing was done on a sample of PBMCs. These receptors all come from a man younger than 35 in good health and CMV-seronegative.

This chain joins TRBV11-3 and TRBJ2-7; 8 nucleotides agree with TRBD2. J lost 4 bases, V lost 6 bases, and 8 bases had no gene match. This CDR3 has 14 amino acids. The germline V gene has CDR1 SGHNT and CDR2 YENEEA. DNA for the CDR3: TGTGCCAGCAGTATGGCTAGCGGGTGGTACGAGCAGTACTTC. Its translation: CASSMASGWYEQYF. The complete variable domain, with remaining parts taken from reference TRBV11-3 and TRBJ2-7, reads EAGVVQSPRYKIIEKKQPVAFWCNPISGHNTLYWYLQNLGQGPELLIRYENEEAVDDSQLPKDRFSAERLKGVDSTLKIQPAELGDSAVYLCASSMASGWYEQYFGPGTRLTVT.

The V gene is TRBV11-1, the J gene TRBJ2-5; tentative D call: TRBD2 (5 bases). Gene TRBJ2-7 matches the end of the DNA better, so the J call may be wrong. CDR1 and CDR2 (germline): SGHAT, FQDESV (reference sequence). CDR3 length: 15 residues. CDR3 loop: CASSPIRSASYEQYF. DNA for the CDR3: TGTGCCAGCAGCCCCATCCGTAGCGCCTCCTACGAGCAGTACTTC.

V and J are TRBV19 and TRBJ1-6; no clear D. The CDR3 covers 12 residues. Per germline, CDR1 LNHDA and CDR2 SQIVND (reference sequence). Trimming left V 6 bases short and J 9 bases short, with 9 bases between. The CDR3 region is CASRTSGSPLHF. The DNA of the CDR3 is TGTGCCAGTAGGACTTCTGGTTCACCCCTCCACTTT.

In its sample, this clone was seen once. The rearrangement joins TRBV27 to TRBJ2-7; D may be TRBD2 (5 bases). Trimming cost V 5 bases and J 3 bases, with 17 bases left between them. The CDR3 is made up of 15 amino acids. Looked up from germline, CDR1 is MNHEY and CDR2 is SMNVEV (reference sequence). CDR3 residues: CASSRGSLQNYEQYF. In DNA, the CDR3 is TGTGCCAGCAGTCGGGGATCATTACAAAACTACGAGCAGTACTTC.

The V gene is TRBV5-1, the J gene TRBJ1-2, with D tentatively TRBD1 (6 bases). This CDR3 is built from 15 residues. Trimming took 4 bases from V and 4 from J, leaving 17 bases between them. Germline-derived CDR1 and CDR2 are SGHRS and YFSETQ. The CDR3 DNA is TGCGCCAGCAGCCCACTCGGGGGGCAGGGCTATGGCTACACCTTC. Translating gives CASSPLGGQGYGYTF.

The chain employs TRBV7-2 and TRBJ2-7, with 9 bases that match TRBD2. Losses at the gene ends were 0 bases for V and 2 bases for J; bases not matched to a gene: 2. Germline CDR1 reads SGHTA; CDR2 reads FQGNSA. This CDR3 is 15 amino acids long. The CDR3 region has the DNA TGTGCCAGCAGCTTAGCTTCTAGCGGGACCTACGAGCAGTACTTC. Amino acid sequence: CASSLASSGTYEQYF.

The chain has TRBV30 and TRBJ2-3; maybe TRBD2 (5 bases). CDR1 GTSNPN and CDR2 SVGIG come from the germline V gene (reference sequence). CDR3 length: 14 residues. Trimming pared 8 bases from V and 1 base from J, leaving 16 bases between. CDR3 in amino acids: CARGRRTGTDTQYF. The DNA for the CDR3 is TGTGCCAGAGGCCGGAGGACTGGCACAGATACGCAGTATTTT. The full variable domain, completed using reference TRBV30 and TRBJ2-3, is SQTIHQWPATLVQPVGSPLSLECTVEGTSNPNLYWYRQAAGRGLQLLFYSVGIGQISSEVPQNLSASRPQDRQFILSSKKLLLSDSGFYLCARGRRTGTDTQYFGPGTRLTVL.

This chain uses TRBV6-5 with TRBJ2-1; 7 bases fit TRBD2. The J segment lost 5 bases and the V segment lost 0 bases, leaving 4 bases of the junction unmatched. The CDR3 runs 15 residues. Germline V gives CDR1 MNHEY, CDR2 SVGAGI. The CDR3 DNA reads TGTGCCAGCAGTTACTCGACCCTAGCGGACAATGAGCAGTTCTTC. Its translation is CASSYSTLADNEQFF.

The chain couples TRBV6-1 to TRBJ2-3; 9 bases match TRBD1. This CDR3 is built from 15 residues. Trimming at V came to 4 bases and at J to 1 base, leaving 3 bases not matched to a gene. Germline V gives CDR1 MNHNS, CDR2 SASEGT. The CDR3 loop is CASSVRTGGTDTQYF. Here the CDR3 DNA reads TGTGCCAGCAGTGTGAGGACAGGGGGCACAGATACGCAGTATTTT.

The V gene is TRBV6-5, the J gene TRBJ1-5; possibly TRBD1 for D (5 bases). The CDR3 contains 13 residues. V dropped 5 bases and J dropped 3 bases, with 8 bases sitting between them. Germline V lookup: CDR1 MNHEY, CDR2 SVGAGI. DNA of the CDR3: TGTGCCAGCAGTGACAGAGTCAATCAGCCCCAGCATTTT. Encoded protein: CASSDRVNQPQHF.

The V gene is TRBV19, the J gene TRBJ2-2; 9 bases agree with TRBD1. Germline trimming cut 1 base from V and 1 base from J; bases unmatched to any gene: 1. Germline loops: CDR1 LNHDA, CDR2 SQIVND (reference sequence). This CDR3 is built from 16 residues. The CDR3 region is CASSIGQGGNTGELFF. The CDR3 nucleotides are TGTGCCAGTAGTATAGGACAGGGGGGGAACACCGGGGAGCTGTTTTTT.

The chain links TRBV6-1 to TRBJ1-5; 7 bases are a match to TRBD1. CDR3 length: 14 amino acids. J lost 7 bases, V lost 3 bases, and 6 bases had no gene match. Germline V gene sequence: CDR1 MNHNS, CDR2 SASEGT. The CDR3 DNA follows: TGTGCCAGCAGTGAGGGCAGGGGGAGGCAGCCCCAGCATTTT. Translated: CASSEGRGRQPQHF.

This clone was observed a handful of times. The J gene is TRBJ2-7, the V gene TRBV4-3; possibly TRBD2 for D (5 bases). Per germline, CDR1 LGHNA and CDR2 YSLEER. Trimming cost V 0 bases and J 0 bases, with 12 bases left between them. The CDR3 spans 16 residues. Here the CDR3 DNA reads TGCGCCAGCAGCCAAGATCTAGGCGGAGGCTCCTACGAGCAGTACTTC. Translating it yields CASSQDLGGGSYEQYF.

The chain has TRBV2 and TRBJ1-5; 9 nucleotides line up with TRBD1. The junction had 9 bases not matched to a gene; V was cut back by 8 bases and J by 4 bases. This CDR3 contains 15 residues. Germline CDR1 is SNHLY and CDR2 is FYNNEI. The CDR3 loop is CASGRTGDGNQPQHF. CDR3 DNA sequence: TGTGCCAGCGGCCGGACAGGGGATGGAAATCAGCCCCAGCATTTT.

The chain joins TRBV7-2 to TRBJ1-5; TRBD1 matches at 7 bases. After removal of 5 bases from V and 4 bases from J, the junction contained 2 bases not matched to a gene. Germline V gene lookup returns CDR1 SGHTA and CDR2 FQGNSA. The CDR3 extends over 13 amino acids. The CDR3 is CASSGQENQPQHF. The CDR3 DNA follows: TGTGCCAGCAGCGGACAGGAAAATCAGCCCCAGCATTTT. The full variable domain, completed using reference TRBV7-2 and TRBJ1-5, is GAGVSQSPSNKVTEKGKDVELRCDPISGHTALYWYRQSLGQGLEFLIYFQGNSAPDKSGLPSDRFSAERTGGSVSTLTIQRTQQEDSAVYLCASSGQENQPQHFGDGTRLSIL.

The count of this clone is one. V and J are TRBV6-4 and TRBJ2-3; 7 nucleotides align to TRBD2. Germline CDR1 and CDR2: MRHNA and SNTAGT. CDR3 size: 14 residues. V lost 2 bases and J lost 1; bases outside the gene matches: 0. The CDR3 spells CASSDRGGTDTQYF. The CDR3 DNA follows: TGTGCCAGCAGTGACCGGGGGGGCACAGATACGCAGTATTTT.

This clone appeared a few times. The rearrangement links TRBV19 to TRBJ1-1, with D possibly matching TRBD1 (5 bases). The CDR3 loop spans 12 amino acids. Germline V CDR1 and CDR2: LNHDA, SQIVND (reference sequence). The V end was cut by 4 bases, the J end by 4 bases, with 7 bases between. The CDR3 region has the DNA TGTGCCAGTAGTACAGGGATCACTGAAGCTTTCTTT. Amino acids: CASSTGITEAFF.

The rearrangement uses TRBV27 and TRBJ1-6; perhaps TRBD1 as D (5 bases). V was trimmed by 6 bases and J by 0 bases, leaving 12 bases between them. Germline assignment: CDR1 MNHEY and CDR2 SMNVEV (reference sequence). The CDR3 length is 16 residues. CDR3 region: CASRSAGSSYNSPLHF. In DNA, the CDR3 is TGTGCCAGCAGGAGCGCAGGGTCCTCCTATAATTCACCCCTCCACTTT.

The chain uses TRBV6-6 and TRBJ2-1; 8 bases fit TRBD2. After removal of 2 bases from V and 6 bases from J, the junction contained 6 bases not matched to a gene. The CDR3 extends over 15 amino acids. CDR1 MNHNY and CDR2 SVGAGI come from the germline V gene (reference sequence). The CDR3 DNA is TGTGCCAGCAGTTACCGGGAGGGCTCCCGCAATGAGCAGTTCTTC. Its protein product is CASSYREGSRNEQFF.

J is TRBJ2-1 and V is TRBV5-6, with 13 bases that match TRBD2. CDR1 and CDR2 from the germline V gene are SGHDT and YYEEEE. J gave up 4 bases and V 4 bases, and 5 bases lay outside the gene matches. The CDR3 spans 16 residues. CDR3: CASSVTSGGGYNEQFF. The CDR3 DNA sequence: TGTGCCAGCAGCGTTACTAGCGGGGGGGGATACAATGAGCAGTTCTTC.